Below are 21 T cell receptor beta chains sequenced from a single sample in a study of identical twins. TCRdb itself ran the 5' RACE reads through MiXCR, one entry per CDR3 protein. The sample includes about 450,000 distinct CDR3 sequences, roughly 18% of them seen just once. The sequencing input was naive T cells sorted from blood. Receptor source: a man over 45 in good health.

V usage is TRBV12-3 or TRBV12-4 and J usage is TRBJ1-5; D ambiguous. The ends were cut back, 5 bases at V and 10 bases at J, with 12 bases in the middle. The CDR3 consists of 12 residues. The DNA for the CDR3 is TGTGCCAGCAGTGCCCCCACCTATCCCCAGCATTTT. Protein sequence: CASSAPTYPQHF.

This clonotype came up many times. The chain has TRBV7-3 and TRBJ2-3; perhaps TRBD2 as D (6 bases). The CDR3 sequence is 15 residues long. Germline V gene sequence: CDR1 SGHTA, CDR2 FQGTGA. V was trimmed by 2 bases and J by 1 base, leaving 10 bases between them. The CDR3 here is CASSLQASGTDTQYF. CDR3 in DNA: TGTGCCAGCAGCTTACAGGCTAGCGGCACAGATACGCAGTATTTT.

This clonotype was picked up many times. V gene TRBV29-1 combines with J gene TRBJ1-1, with D possibly being TRBD1 (6 bases). Trimming cost V 3 bases and J 1 base, with 6 bases left between them. CDR3 length equals 12 residues. Germline assignment: CDR1 SQVTM and CDR2 ANQGSEA. The DNA for the CDR3 is TGCAGCGTTGAGACAGGGAACACTGAAGCTTTCTTT. Protein product: CSVETGNTEAFF. The full variable domain, rest sourced from reference TRBV29-1 and TRBJ1-1, is SAVISQKPSRDICQRGTSLTIQCQVDSQVTMMFWYRQQPGQSLTLIATANQGSEATYESGFVIDKFPISRPNLTFSTLTVSNMSPEDSSIYLCSVETGNTEAFFGQGTRLTVV.

The chain uses TRBV20-1 and TRBJ2-2, with 15 bases identical to TRBD2. From germline, CDR1 is DFQATT and CDR2 SNEGSKA (reference sequence). The CDR3 length is 16 residues. With 6 bases clipped from V and 1 base from J, the junction kept 3 bases outside the gene matches. CDR3 nucleotide sequence: TGCAGTGCCAGGACTAGCGGGGGGGGGAACACCGGGGAGCTGTTTTTT. Its protein is CSARTSGGGNTGELFF.

This clonotype was seen only a few times. The chain joins TRBV6-6 to TRBJ2-5, with 8 bases that match TRBD2. Germline V gives CDR1 MNHNY, CDR2 SVGAGI (reference sequence). The CDR3 runs to 13 residues. V trimming: 10 bases; J trimming: 2 bases; junction bases outside the gene matches: 6. The CDR3 DNA sequence: TGTGCCACTCGAAGCGGGAGTCAAGAGACCCAGTACTTC. Its protein is CATRSGSQETQYF.

V is TRBV12-3 or TRBV12-4 and J is TRBJ2-7; D is perhaps TRBD1 (5 bases). This CDR3 contains 14 residues. Trimming removed 6 bases at V and 2 bases at J, with 14 bases between. The CDR3 nucleotides read TGTGCCAGCAGGGATCAAGGGGAACCCTACGAGCAGTACTTC. Protein sequence: CASRDQGEPYEQYF.

The chain uses TRBV12-3 or TRBV12-4 and TRBJ2-7, with TRBD1 matching 8 bases. The CDR3 spans 12 residues. Trimming took 4 bases from V and 7 from J; bases not matched to a gene: 3. This CDR3 reads CASSWDRREQYF. As DNA, the CDR3 is TGTGCCAGCAGTTGGGACAGGCGGGAGCAGTACTTC.

This clonotype was counted many times. The chain links TRBV6-2 or TRBV6-3 to TRBJ2-7; D remains ambiguous. V was shortened by 7 bases and J by 1 base, with 11 bases between the two germline ends. Germline V gene lookup returns CDR1 MNHEY and CDR2 SVGEGT. The CDR3 is 13 residues long. The CDR3: CASTLDFSYEQYF. Here the CDR3 DNA reads TGTGCCAGCACCCTTGATTTTTCCTACGAGCAGTACTTC.

The chain employs TRBV20-1 and TRBJ2-7, with 9 positions matching TRBD1. The CDR3 extends over 14 amino acids. V trimming: 3 bases; J trimming: 3 bases; junction bases outside the gene matches: 6. The germline CDR1 and CDR2 sequences are DFQATT and SNEGSKA (reference sequence). The CDR3 coding sequence is TGCAGTGCTAGTTACGGGACAGGGAACTACGAGCAGTACTTC. Translated: CSASYGTGNYEQYF.

V is TRBV10-3 and J is TRBJ2-3; D not resolved. Looked up from germline, CDR1 is ENHRY and CDR2 is SYGVKD. CDR3 size: 13 residues. Trimming left V 4 bases short and J 6 bases short, with 11 bases between. In DNA, the CDR3 is TGTGCCATCAGTGTCCGACCGCAGGATACGCAGTATTTT. Residues: CAISVRPQDTQYF.

This clonotype has just a few counts. The rearrangement links TRBV5-1 to TRBJ2-3; D assignment may be TRBD1 or TRBD2 (5 bases each). With 8 bases removed from V and 2 bases from J, the gap between germline ends came to 9 bases. Germline V gives CDR1 SGHRS, CDR2 YFSETQ. The CDR3 loop spans 12 amino acids. CDR3 DNA: TGCGCCAGTCGGGACCCCACAGATACGCAGTATTTT. This codes for CASRDPTDTQYF. Full variable domain (remainder filled in from reference TRBV5-1 and TRBJ2-3): KAGVTQTPRYLIKTRGQQVTLSCSPISGHRSVSWYQQTPGQGLQFLFEYFSETQRNKGNFPGRFSGRQFSNSRSEMNVSTLELGDSALYLCASRDPTDTQYFGPGTRLTVL.

The V and J genes are TRBV12-3 or TRBV12-4 and TRBJ1-6; D not resolved. This CDR3 is 12 amino acids long. V dropped 4 bases and J dropped 5 bases, with 3 bases sitting between them. The CDR3 nucleotides are TGTGCCAGCAGTTCCCATAATTCACCCCTCCACTTT. It codes for CASSSHNSPLHF.

This clonotype was observed a handful of times. CDR3 loop: CASSLEPRVARLSYGYTF. CDR3 in DNA: TGCGCCAGCAGCTTGGAACCCAGGGTTGCGCGTCTAAGCTATGGCTACACCTTC. V is TRBV5-1 and J is TRBJ1-2; D is perhaps TRBD1 (5 bases). Trimming left V 0 bases short and J 4 bases short, with 22 bases between. Germline V gene data show CDR1 as SGHRS and CDR2 as YFSETQ. This CDR3 contains 18 residues.

This clonotype was recorded many times. The chain has TRBV12-3 or TRBV12-4 and TRBJ2-1; tentatively, D is TRBD2 (6 bases). This CDR3 is 13 amino acids long. Trimming took 2 bases from V and 13 from J, leaving 15 bases between them. The CDR3 loop reads CASSLSAGTPQFF. CDR3 in DNA: TGTGCCAGCAGTTTAAGTGCTGGGACTCCACAGTTCTTC.

The chain couples TRBV10-2 to TRBJ1-2; D might be TRBD1 (5 bases). The ends were cut back, 0 bases at V and 12 bases at J, with 14 bases in the middle. Germline CDR1 WSHSY, CDR2 SAAADI. The CDR3 has 13 amino acids. The CDR3 coding sequence is TGCGCCAGCAGTGAGTCTGAGGGGACGTGGAACACCTTC. Translation gives CASSESEGTWNTF.

V and J are TRBV6-1 and TRBJ1-4, with 8 bases that match TRBD1. V was pared by 6 bases and J by 8 bases, with 5 bases of the junction left unmatched. Germline CDR1 and CDR2: MNHNS and SASEGT. The CDR3 covers 13 residues. The CDR3 here is CASRRQGLEKLFF. CDR3 sequence (DNA): TGTGCCAGCAGGCGACAGGGGTTGGAAAAACTGTTTTTT.

This clonotype was observed a handful of times. The chain has TRBV5-1 and TRBJ2-3; a possible D gene is TRBD1 (5 bases). CDR3 length: 15 amino acids. Germline V gene data show CDR1 as SGHRS and CDR2 as YFSETQ. Trimming took 1 base from V and 2 from J, leaving 11 bases between them. CDR3 nucleotides: TGCGCCAGCAGCTTGATGCAGGGCACCACAGATACGCAGTATTTT. The encoded protein is CASSLMQGTTDTQYF.

The CDR3 region has the DNA TGTGCCAGCAGACTAGCGGGAGTAGGGTCCTACGAGCAGTACTTC. Amino acids: CASRLAGVGSYEQYF. The V call is TRBV12-3 or TRBV12-4, the J call TRBJ2-7; 11 nucleotides agree with TRBD2. V dropped 6 bases and J dropped 1; count of bases not matched to a gene: 5. The CDR3 length is 15 residues.

This clonotype was seen a few times. The chain recombines TRBV20-1 with TRBJ1-6; no clear D gene. The CDR3 runs 13 residues. V was trimmed by 2 bases and J by 5 bases, leaving 7 bases between them. Germline loops: CDR1 DFQATT, CDR2 SNEGSKA (reference sequence). The CDR3 region has the DNA TGCAGTGCTAGAAGTCAAGATAATTCACCCCTCCACTTT. This sequence encodes CSARSQDNSPLHF.

The chain joins TRBV7-2 to TRBJ2-6; D possibly matches TRBD1 or TRBD2 (6 bases each). Deletions cut 4 bases from V and 2 bases from J, with 15 bases between. The CDR3 totals 17 residues. The V gene's germline CDR1 is SGHTA and CDR2 FQGNSA. The CDR3 is CASSSGGGSAGANVLTF. The CDR3 nucleotides read TGTGCCAGCAGCTCCGGGGGCGGGTCTGCTGGGGCCAACGTCCTGACTTTC.

This clonotype was picked up many times. This chain links TRBV29-1 with TRBJ2-3; 7 bases are a match to TRBD2. CDR1 is SQVTM, CDR2 ANQGSEA, per germline. Trimming removed 2 bases from V and 3 bases from J; junction bases left unmatched: 5. There are 14 residues in the CDR3. CDR3 in DNA: TGCAGCGTTGAAAGCGGGACTTTGACAGATACGCAGTATTTT. This gives the protein CSVESGTLTDTQYF.